This TCR beta chain was sequenced during a study of blood T cell repertoires in COVID-19. On the study more broadly: The United States, Italy and Spain supplied acute and convalescent COVID-19 samples. PBMCs, B-cell-depleted T cells, or T cells provided the cDNA or gDNA that made up the material.

Under the authors' procedure: For nucleated cells, counts were estimated from reference gene primer amplification. TCRdb's copy holds only in-frame clones and misses some; the assay was immunoSEQ multiplex PCR. V and J calls and clone size are given by that table; D and trimming were obtained from the DNA. Of around 230,000 clones in the sample, roughly 90% were seen once. CDR1 and CDR2 (germline): WNHNN, SYGVQD (reference sequence). The CDR3 has 15 amino acids. V lost 10 bases to trimming and J lost 5 bases; unmatched junction nucleotides: 10. The specimen sequenced was peripheral blood. The chain recombines TRBV10-1 with TRBJ2-3; 12 bases fit TRBD1. This clonotype was sampled from a man aged 60 to 75 who had recovered from COVID-19. The CDR3: CAIDAGTGGRDTQYF. CDR3 coding DNA: TGCGCCATTGATGCCGGGACAGGGGGCAGAGATACGCAGTATTTT.